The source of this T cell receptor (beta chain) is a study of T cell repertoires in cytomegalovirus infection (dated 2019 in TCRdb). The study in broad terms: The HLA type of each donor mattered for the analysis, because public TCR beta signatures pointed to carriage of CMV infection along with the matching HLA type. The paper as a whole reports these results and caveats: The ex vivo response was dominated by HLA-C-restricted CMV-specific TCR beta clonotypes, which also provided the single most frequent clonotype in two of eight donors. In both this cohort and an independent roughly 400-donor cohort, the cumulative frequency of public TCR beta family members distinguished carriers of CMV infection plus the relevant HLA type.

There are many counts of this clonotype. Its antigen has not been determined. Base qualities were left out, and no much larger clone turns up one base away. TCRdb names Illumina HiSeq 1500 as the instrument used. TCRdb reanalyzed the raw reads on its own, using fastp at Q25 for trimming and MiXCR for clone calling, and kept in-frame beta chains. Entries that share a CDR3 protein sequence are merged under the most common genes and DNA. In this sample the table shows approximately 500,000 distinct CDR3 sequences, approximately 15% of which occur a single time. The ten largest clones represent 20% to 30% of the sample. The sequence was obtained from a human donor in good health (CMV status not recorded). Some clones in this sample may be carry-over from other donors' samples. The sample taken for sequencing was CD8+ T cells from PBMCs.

The nucleotides are TGTGCCAGCAGTGGACCGGGACTAGCGGGAGGTTCCGAGCAGTTCTTC. Its protein reads: CASSGPGLAGGSEQFF. The chain couples TRBV28 to TRBJ2-1; 15 bases in the middle match TRBD2. From the cysteine up to the phenylalanine, the CDR3 has a length of 16 residues. Only the CDR3 DNA is retained, 48 bases long and in frame from the first base. The germline V gene specifies MDHEN as CDR1 and SYDVKM as CDR2. Ends trimmed: V by 5 bases, J by 10 bases; bases unmatched to a gene: 9.